Below are 21 T cell receptor beta chains sequenced from a single sample in a study of T cell responses to AZD1222 COVID-19 vaccine. Sequenced by immunoSEQ multiplex PCR; TCRdb stores in-frame clones only, minus some. This sample carries 95,000 to 150,000 clones, roughly 84% of them seen once, and the ten largest clones take roughly 1.2%. The specimen was peripheral blood, collected on day 0 of AZD1222 vaccination. These receptors were obtained from an adult in good health.

V usage is TRBV18 and J usage is TRBJ1-1; D is unresolved. The CDR3 covers 13 residues. Trimming stripped 2 bases from V and 1 base from J, with 5 bases between. Per germline, CDR1 KGHSH and CDR2 LQKENI. CDR3 in DNA: TGTGCCAGCTCACCAGTTCGGAACACTGAAGCTTTCTTT. Translating it yields CASSPVRNTEAFF.

V is TRBV19 and J is TRBJ2-2, with 10 bases fitting TRBD1. Per the germline V gene, CDR1 is LNHDA and CDR2 is SQIVND (reference sequence). V trimming: 8 bases; J trimming: 7 bases; junction bases outside the gene matches: 4. CDR3 length: 13 residues. CDR3 bases: TGTGCCAGTCCGGACAGGGGGAACGGGGAGCTGTTTTTT. Amino acid sequence: CASPDRGNGELFF.

V and J are TRBV28 and TRBJ2-7, with 7 bases identical to TRBD1. This CDR3 region has 13 residues. Germline CDR1 reads MDHEN; CDR2 reads SYDVKM. Unmatched junction bases numbered 6, after V lost 6 bases and J lost 4 bases. CDR3 in DNA: TGTGCCAGCAGCTACAGGGGCGCGTACGAGCAGTACTTC. Its translation: CASSYRGAYEQYF.

The gene calls are TRBV5-4 and TRBJ1-2, with D perhaps TRBD1 (5 bases). Germline V gene sequence: CDR1 SGHNT, CDR2 YYREEE (reference sequence). The CDR3 loop spans 14 amino acids. V lost 2 bases and J 5 bases, leaving 13 bases between the germline ends. The DNA for the CDR3 is TGTGCCAGCAGCTTAGACAGTACGAAGTATGGCTACACCTTC. It yields the protein CASSLDSTKYGYTF.

This clone showed up just once. The chain recombines TRBV12-5 with TRBJ2-7; D not resolved. Trimming took off 3 bases at V and 6 bases at J, with 12 bases between the two ends. CDR3 size: 13 residues. Germline CDR1 and CDR2: LGHNT and FRNRAP. The CDR3 DNA is TGTGCTAGTGGTTTAAGGCCCGGCGGCGAGCAGTACTTC. This gives the protein CASGLRPGGEQYF.

The V call is TRBV7-9, the J call TRBJ1-1; unclear D gene. Trimming stripped 5 bases from V and 6 bases from J, with 16 bases between. The germline gives CDR1 SEHNR, CDR2 FQNEAQ (reference sequence). CDR3 size: 14 residues. The CDR3 DNA sequence: TGTGCCAGCAGCAATGTAATCAGCTGGGCTGAAGCTTTCTTT. The encoded protein is CASSNVISWAEAFF.

This rearrangement joins TRBV18 to TRBJ2-3, with D perhaps given as TRBD1 or TRBD2 (5 bases each). V shed 6 bases and J shed 1 base, with 20 bases lying between them. The germline CDR1 and CDR2 sequences are KGHSH and LQKENI. This CDR3 has 17 amino acids. CDR3 loop: CASSIRDPVWGTDTQYF. CDR3 DNA sequence: TGTGCCAGCTCCATAAGGGACCCGGTGTGGGGCACAGATACGCAGTATTTT.

This chain joins TRBV7-2 and TRBJ2-7; the match to TRBD2 covers 8 bases. V dropped 7 bases and J dropped 3; count of bases not matched to a gene: 2. There are 12 residues in the CDR3. CDR1 is SGHTA, CDR2 FQGNSA, per germline. Written as DNA, the CDR3 is TGTGCCAGCAAGAGCGGGGGCTACGAGCAGTACTTC. This sequence encodes CASKSGGYEQYF.

The rearrangement links TRBV6-6 to TRBJ2-7; TRBD2 agrees at 8 bases. Germline CDR1 reads MNHNY; CDR2 reads SVGAGI (reference sequence). The ends lost 5 bases at V and 3 bases at J; junction bases unmatched: 12. This CDR3 comprises 16 residues. This CDR3 reads CASSPPMAGGLYEQYF. The CDR3 DNA reads as TGTGCCAGCAGTCCTCCGATGGCGGGGGGCCTCTACGAGCAGTACTTC.

The chain joins TRBV20-1 to TRBJ1-5; D is uncertain. This CDR3 contains 14 residues. The V gene lost 3 bases and the J gene lost 6 bases, with 15 bases spanning the gap. CDR1 and CDR2 from the germline V gene are DFQATT and SNEGSKA (reference sequence). This CDR3 reads CSASTLQDGQPQHF. The CDR3 region has the DNA TGCAGTGCTAGTACCCTTCAAGATGGTCAGCCCCAGCATTTT.

The CDR3 reads CASSSGPSPTYEQYF. CDR3 sequence (DNA): TGTGCCAGCAGCTCGGGGCCCAGTCCCACCTACGAGCAGTACTTC. This chain uses TRBV5-4 with TRBJ2-7; D could derive from TRBD1 or TRBD2 (5 bases each). The CDR3 is made up of 15 amino acids. Germline loops: CDR1 SGHNT, CDR2 YYREEE (reference sequence). V was shortened by 3 bases and J by 2 bases, with 15 bases between the two germline ends. Full variable domain (remainder filled in from reference TRBV5-4 and TRBJ2-7): ETGVTQSPTHLIKTRGQQVTLRCSSQSGHNTVSWYQQALGQGPQFIFQYYREEENGRGNFPPRFSGLQFPNYSSELNVNALELDDSALYLCASSSGPSPTYEQYFGPGTRLTVT.

The sample holds one count of this clone. The V and J genes are TRBV3-1 (or the pseudogene TRBV3-2) and TRBJ1-1; 8 nucleotides agree with TRBD1. Germline V lookup: CDR1 LGHDT, CDR2 YNNKEL (reference sequence). V lost 8 bases to trimming and J lost 3 bases; unmatched junction nucleotides: 5. CDR3 length: 13 residues. The CDR3 DNA sequence: TGTGCCAGCGCCGGACAGGGAGACACTGAAGCTTTCTTT. Translating gives CASAGQGDTEAFF.

The V and J genes are TRBV9 and TRBJ2-2; a possible D gene is TRBD1 (6 bases). V was cut by 4 bases and J by 0 bases, with 13 bases left in between. The germline V gene encodes CDR1 SGDLS and CDR2 YYNGEE. The CDR3 is made up of 16 amino acids. The DNA of the CDR3 is TGTGCCAGCAGCACCACAGGGTCCGCGAACACCGGGGAGCTGTTTTTT. This encodes CASSTTGSANTGELFF.

CDR3 sequence: CASSQGGLETDTQYF. The CDR3 nucleotides are TGCGCCAGCAGCCAAGGGGGGCTAGAGACAGATACGCAGTATTTT. This chain joins TRBV4-1 and TRBJ2-3; TRBD1 is a possible D gene (6 bases). The CDR3 length is 15 residues. The ends were cut back, 1 base at V and 3 bases at J, with 11 bases in the middle. Germline V lookup: CDR1 MGHRA, CDR2 YSYEKL.

This clone was seen only a few times. The V and J genes are TRBV11-2 and TRBJ1-2; D might be TRBD1 (6 bases). The germline CDR1 and CDR2 sequences are SGHAT and FQNNGV. V was shortened by 1 base and J by 2 bases, with 11 bases between the two germline ends. The CDR3 loop spans 15 amino acids. The CDR3 spells CASSLVPGDNYGYTF. CDR3 coding DNA: TGTGCCAGCAGCTTAGTCCCAGGGGACAACTATGGCTACACCTTC.

The chain is built from TRBV7-8 and TRBJ1-2; D is perhaps TRBD1 (5 bases). V lost 4 bases, J lost 6 bases, and 15 bases lay in between. The CDR3 consists of 14 residues. From germline, CDR1 is SGHVS and CDR2 FQNEAQ. The CDR3 reads CASSSQRQYNGYTF. CDR3 DNA sequence: TGTGCCAGCAGCTCGCAGAGACAGTACAATGGCTACACCTTC. Supplemented by reference TRBV7-8 and TRBJ1-2, the full variable domain reads GAGVSQSPRYKVAKRGQDVALRCDPISGHVSLFWYQQALGQGPEFLTYFQNEAQLDKSGLPSDRFFAERPEGSVSTLKIQRTQQEDSAVYLCASSSQRQYNGYTFGSGTRLTVV.

The chain carries TRBV6-4 and TRBJ2-3, with D maybe TRBD2 (6 bases). The CDR3 length is 16 residues. Per germline, CDR1 MRHNA and CDR2 SNTAGT. V lost 1 base and J lost 5, with 16 bases in between. This chain's CDR3 is CASSDFSGTPIDTQYF. CDR3 sequence (DNA): TGTGCCAGCAGTGACTTTTCCGGGACTCCTATAGATACGCAGTATTTT.

The chain carries TRBV7-8 and TRBJ2-7, with D tentatively TRBD2 (6 bases). Trimming left V 6 bases short and J 6 bases short, with 24 bases between. CDR1 is SGHVS, CDR2 FQNEAQ, per germline. The CDR3 is 16 amino acids. The DNA of the CDR3 is TGTGCCAGCAGTGCCCCGCGGGGATCCGGGTTGAGCGAGCAGTACTTC. Residues: CASSAPRGSGLSEQYF.

The chain joins TRBV9 to TRBJ2-7, with TRBD1 matching 8 bases. The CDR3 has 14 amino acids. Losses at the gene ends were 1 base for V and 3 bases for J; bases not matched to a gene: 3. CDR1 and CDR2 (germline): SGDLS, YYNGEE. The CDR3, as DNA: TGTGCCAGCAGCGTACAGACAGGGGACTACGAGCAGTACTTC. Its translation: CASSVQTGDYEQYF.

This clone was observed a few times. V and J are TRBV6-1 and TRBJ2-7; perhaps D is TRBD1 or TRBD2 (5 bases each). The CDR3 spans 15 residues. V shed 3 bases and J shed 12 bases, with 24 bases lying between them. CDR1 and CDR2 from the germline V gene are MNHNS and SASEGT. CDR3 DNA: TGTGCCAGCAGTGACGACCGGGGCCCCGAGAGAGCACGGTACTTC. It is translated as CASSDDRGPERARYF.

V usage is TRBV27 and J usage is TRBJ1-2; D possibly corresponds to TRBD1 (5 bases). V lost 6 bases and J lost 1, with 18 bases in between. CDR1 and CDR2 (germline): MNHEY, SMNVEV (reference sequence). The CDR3 contains 16 residues. The CDR3 DNA sequence: TGTGCCAGCAGGGCCGCCCCGACAGTGATTAACTATGGCTACACCTTC. Translated, it gives CASRAAPTVINYGYTF.